Listed here are 9 T cell receptor beta chains from one sample, sequenced in a study of radiotherapy plus CTLA-4 blockade in lung cancer. Assay: immunoSEQ multiplex PCR; the TCRdb copy retains only in-frame clones and omits some. The sample consists of tens of thousands of clones, roughly 80% of them appearing once. Specimen: peripheral blood, collected from a patient treated with radiotherapy plus ipilimumab. The origin of the receptors is a human donor with non-small cell lung cancer who had a complete response to radiotherapy plus ipilimumab.

J is TRBJ2-5 and V is TRBV11-2, with TRBD2 identical over 9 bases. The CDR3 consists of 15 residues. V gave up 2 bases and J gave up 3 bases; unmatched junction bases: 4. Germline V gene data show CDR1 as SGHAT and CDR2 as FQNNGV. The DNA of the CDR3 is TGTGCCAGCAGCTTAACCGCTAGCGGGGAAGAGACCCAGTACTTC. Protein sequence: CASSLTASGEETQYF.

The chain couples TRBV19 to TRBJ1-5; no definite D call. V shed 5 bases and J shed 4 bases, with 6 bases lying between them. This CDR3 has 12 residues. In germline, CDR1 is LNHDA, CDR2 SQIVND (reference sequence). The CDR3 is CASSDENQPQHF. CDR3 in DNA: TGTGCCAGTAGTGACGAGAATCAGCCCCAGCATTTT.

The chain is built from TRBV11-3 and TRBJ2-1; the match to TRBD2 covers 8 bases. Germline V gene lookup returns CDR1 SGHNT and CDR2 YENEEA. Unmatched junction bases numbered 7, after V lost 5 bases and J lost 7 bases. The CDR3 consists of 14 residues. The CDR3 DNA sequence: TGTGCCAGCAGCCTAGCACGGGAGGGTAATGAGCAGTTCTTC. Its protein is CASSLAREGNEQFF.

This chain uses TRBV27 with TRBJ1-2; possibly TRBD1 for D (6 bases). The CDR3 spans 16 residues. Germline lookup yields CDR1 MNHEY and CDR2 SMNVEV (reference sequence). V lost 6 bases, J lost 7 bases, and 24 bases lay in between. The CDR3 sequence is CASSLGTFFTSSGYTF. The CDR3 coding sequence is TGTGCCAGCAGCCTTGGGACATTCTTTACTTCCTCTGGCTACACCTTC.

This chain connects TRBV7-9 to TRBJ1-2; D unresolved. The germline V gene encodes CDR1 SEHNR and CDR2 FQNEAQ (reference sequence). CDR3 size: 14 residues. The V gene lost 3 bases and the J gene lost 0 bases, with 8 bases spanning the gap. In nucleotides, the CDR3 is TGTGCCAGCAGCTTTGACAACCCTAACTATGGCTACACCTTC. Residues: CASSFDNPNYGYTF.

The chain has TRBV7-2 and TRBJ1-6, with a tentative D call TRBD1 (5 bases). This CDR3 spans 16 amino acids. The germline V gene has CDR1 SGHTA and CDR2 FQGNSA. V was shortened by 0 bases and J by 3 bases, with 9 bases between the two germline ends. CDR3 in amino acids: CASSLALGRYNSPLHF. CDR3 DNA sequence: TGTGCCAGCAGCTTAGCGCTGGGGCGCTATAATTCACCCCTCCACTTT.

The genes are TRBV28 and TRBJ2-7; 7 nucleotides align to TRBD1. CDR1 and CDR2 (germline): MDHEN, SYDVKM. This CDR3 region has 14 residues. V trimming: 3 bases; J trimming: 4 bases; junction bases outside the gene matches: 6. The CDR3 reads CASSLTGLGYEQYV. The CDR3 region has the DNA TGTGCCAGCAGTTTGACAGGGTTGGGGTACGAGCAGTACGTC.

The J gene is TRBJ2-1, the V gene TRBV9; D may correspond to TRBD1 or TRBD2 (6 bases each). V shed 0 bases and J shed 3 bases, with 13 bases lying between them. CDR1 and CDR2 from the germline V gene are SGDLS and YYNGEE. CDR3 length: 16 residues. The CDR3 DNA sequence: TGTGCCAGCAGCGTAGTTGGGGGGCGGTACTACAATGAGCAGTTCTTC. This gives the protein CASSVVGGRYYNEQFF.

The genes are TRBV14 and TRBJ1-5; 9 bases map to TRBD1. This CDR3 comprises 13 residues. V was pared by 0 bases and J by 13 bases, with 4 bases of the junction left unmatched. Germline assignment: CDR1 SGHDN and CDR2 FVKESK. CDR3 DNA: TGTGCCAGCAGCCAAGACCGCGGGACAGGGCAGCATTTT. This translates into CASSQDRGTGQHF.